A single sample gave rise to the 4 T cell receptor beta chains below, sequenced in a study of neoadjuvant nivolumab and ipilimumab in lung cancer. Assay used: immunoSEQ multiplex PCR; TCRdb lists only in-frame clones, some missing. The sample comprises over 25,000 clones, roughly nine tenths of which are singletons, and 2.1% rests with the top ten. Sequenced material: peripheral blood, taken after neoadjuvant nivolumab, alone or with ipilimumab, at or shortly before surgery. The receptors here all came from an adult with non-small cell lung cancer.

The CDR3 region is CASSQAGTSAYEQYF. The CDR3 nucleotides are TGCGCCAGCAGCCAGGCCGGGACTAGCGCTTACGAGCAGTACTTC. The chain carries TRBV4-1 and TRBJ2-7; 10 bases align to TRBD2. The CDR3 has 15 amino acids. Germline V lookup: CDR1 MGHRA, CDR2 YSYEKL. The trim removed 3 bases at V and 4 bases at J, leaving 6 bases unmatched.

CDR3 in amino acids: CASRTGLGNTIYF. The CDR3 DNA is TGTGCCAGCAGAACGGGACTGGGAAACACCATATATTTT. The V gene is TRBV11-2, the J gene TRBJ1-3; TRBD1 might be the D (5 bases). The CDR3 loop spans 13 amino acids. Germline V lookup: CDR1 SGHAT, CDR2 FQNNGV. The V end lost 6 bases, the J end lost 4 bases, and 10 bases lay between the germline ends.

The rearrangement joins TRBV7-9 to TRBJ2-7; TRBD1 might be the D (6 bases). The V and J ends lost 6 bases and 3 bases respectively, with 9 bases between them. Germline V gene data show CDR1 as SEHNR and CDR2 as FQNEAQ (reference sequence). The CDR3 extends over 12 amino acids. As DNA, the CDR3 is TGTGCCAGCAGTCGAGGGGGCTACGAGCAGTACTTC. Its translation: CASSRGGYEQYF.

This chain uses TRBV7-8 with TRBJ1-2; tentatively, D is TRBD1 (6 bases). The CDR3 contains 14 residues. Trimming took 8 bases from V and 6 from J, leaving 19 bases between them. Germline CDR1 SGHVS, CDR2 FQNEAQ. The CDR3 DNA reads TGTGCCAGCGGAAAAAACAGGGCTGGAGATGGCTACACCTTC. This translates into CASGKNRAGDGYTF.